This TCR beta chain was sequenced during a study of shared clonotypes between healthy human individuals. Study findings and constraints: Depth was large, yet rarefaction showed that sorted-subset sequencing was incomplete.

Details on this clone: Its antigen remains unknown.

Replicate PCRs for sorted subsets used about 200 ng DNA; this equaled 30,000 to 35,000 T cell genomes. TCRdb keeps only in-frame clones here, not all; method: immunoSEQ multiplex PCR. The sample holds about 2.4 million clones, 90% to 95% seen once. Researchers partitioned CD4+ cells into CD45RA+ naive and CD45RA-negative memory subsets. The CDR3 runs 14 residues. Germline V gene sequence: CDR1 MDHEN, CDR2 SYDVKM. The J segment lost 8 bases and the V segment lost 1 base, leaving 6 bases of the junction unmatched. The sequenced material came from naive CD4+ T cells from PBMCs. This sample's subset: CD45RA+ positively selected. This receptor was identified in a man in his late teens or twenties in good health. Some clones in this sample may be carry-over from other donors' samples. The chain joins TRBV28 to TRBJ1-2, with 8 bases matching TRBD1. CDR3 bases: TGTGCCAGCAGTTTATCGGGACAGGTTGGAGGCTACACCTTC. Translating gives CASSLSGQVGGYTF.